This T cell receptor beta chain comes out of a study of a mutant IDH1 vaccine in newly diagnosed glioma. Across the whole study: Treated patients, approximately 60% male and about 38% female, averaged about 42 years of age.

Noted time point: baseline, week 1 (first vaccination visit). Treatment given: pre-vaccination baseline after standard-of-care therapy. There were new WHO grade 3 or 4 astrocytomas in the donors, and these were IDH1-mutant and ATRX-lost. Study-level points and caveats: Vaccination elicited immune responses in 93.3% of patients.

Only in-frame clones appear in the TCRdb table, and some are missing; sequencing was by immunoSEQ multiplex PCR. The table lists about 98,000 clones, roughly 90% of them singletons, with approximately 0.58% in the top ten. Worth noting for this clone: No antigen is known for it.

Sequenced material: PBMCs, taken from a glioma patient treated with radiotherapy, temozolomide or both. This TCR came from a woman in her forties or fifties with glioma.

CDR3 region: CASAGQGGTEAFF. The CDR3 nucleotides read TGTGCCAGCGCGGGACAGGGCGGCACTGAAGCTTTCTTT. This chain connects TRBV6-1 to TRBJ1-1; TRBD1 aligns across 9 bases. The CDR3 spans 13 residues. Germline loops: CDR1 MNHNS, CDR2 SASEGT. J was trimmed by 4 bases and V by 8 bases; bases with no gene match: 5.